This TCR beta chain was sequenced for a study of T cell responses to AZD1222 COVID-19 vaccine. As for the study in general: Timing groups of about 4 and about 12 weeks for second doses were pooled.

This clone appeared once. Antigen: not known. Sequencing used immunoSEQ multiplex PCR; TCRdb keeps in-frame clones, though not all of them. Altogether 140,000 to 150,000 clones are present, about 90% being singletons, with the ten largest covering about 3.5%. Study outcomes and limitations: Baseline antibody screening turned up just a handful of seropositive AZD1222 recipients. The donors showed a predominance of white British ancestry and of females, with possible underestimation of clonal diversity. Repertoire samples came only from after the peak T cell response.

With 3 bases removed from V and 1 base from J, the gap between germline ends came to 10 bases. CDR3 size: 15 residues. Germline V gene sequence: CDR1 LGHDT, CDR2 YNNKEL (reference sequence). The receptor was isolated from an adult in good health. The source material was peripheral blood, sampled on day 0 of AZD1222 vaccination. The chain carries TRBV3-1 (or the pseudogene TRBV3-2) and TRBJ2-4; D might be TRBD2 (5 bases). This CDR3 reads CASSHTGMAKNIQYF. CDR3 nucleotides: TGTGCCAGCAGCCATACGGGGATGGCCAAAAACATTCAGTACTTC.